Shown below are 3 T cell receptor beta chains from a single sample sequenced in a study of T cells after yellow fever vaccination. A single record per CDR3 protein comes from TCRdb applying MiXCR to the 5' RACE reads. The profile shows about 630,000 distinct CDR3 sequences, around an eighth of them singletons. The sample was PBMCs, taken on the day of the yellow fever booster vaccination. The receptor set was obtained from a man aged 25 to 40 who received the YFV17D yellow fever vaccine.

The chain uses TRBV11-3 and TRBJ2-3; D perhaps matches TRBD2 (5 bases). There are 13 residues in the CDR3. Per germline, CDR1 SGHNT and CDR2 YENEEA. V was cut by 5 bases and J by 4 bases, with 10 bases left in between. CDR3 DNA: TGTGCCAGCAGCAAAGAAGCGGCAGATACGCAGTATTTT. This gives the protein CASSKEAADTQYF.

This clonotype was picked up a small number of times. The CDR3 coding sequence is TGCGCCAGCAGTTATTGGGGGCCTGAAGAGACCCAGTACTTC. Its translation is CASSYWGPEETQYF. The chain joins TRBV5-1 to TRBJ2-5; D might be TRBD1 (6 bases). The V gene's germline CDR1 is SGHRS and CDR2 YFSETQ. V was cut by 5 bases and J by 3 bases, with 14 bases left in between. The CDR3 is made up of 14 amino acids.

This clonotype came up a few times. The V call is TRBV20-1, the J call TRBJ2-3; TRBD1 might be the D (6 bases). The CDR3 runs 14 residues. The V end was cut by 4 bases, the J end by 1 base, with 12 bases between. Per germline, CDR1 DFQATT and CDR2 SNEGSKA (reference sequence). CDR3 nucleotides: TGCAGTGCTACGACAGGAAGGGGCACAGATACGCAGTATTTT. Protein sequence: CSATTGRGTDTQYF.